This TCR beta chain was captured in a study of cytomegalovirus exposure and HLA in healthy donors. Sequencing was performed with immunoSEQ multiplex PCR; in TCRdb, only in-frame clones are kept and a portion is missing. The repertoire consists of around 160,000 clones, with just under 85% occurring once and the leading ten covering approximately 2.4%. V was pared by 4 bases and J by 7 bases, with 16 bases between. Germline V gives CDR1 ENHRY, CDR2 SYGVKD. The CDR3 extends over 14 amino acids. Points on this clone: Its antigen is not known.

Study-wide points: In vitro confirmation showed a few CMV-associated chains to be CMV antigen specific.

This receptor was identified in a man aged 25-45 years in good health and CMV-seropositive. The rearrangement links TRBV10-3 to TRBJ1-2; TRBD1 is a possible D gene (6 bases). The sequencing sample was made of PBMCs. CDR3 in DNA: TGTGCCATCAGTGCCCCGAGGCAGGGGACTGGCTACACCTTC. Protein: CAISAPRQGTGYTF.